This TCR beta chain was sequenced for a study of T cell responses to AZD1222 COVID-19 vaccine. CDR3 size: 16 residues. Germline CDR1 LNHNV, CDR2 YYDKDF (reference sequence). Trimming took off 3 bases at V and 2 bases at J, with 13 bases between the two ends. Repertoires were generated with immunoSEQ multiplex PCR, while TCRdb's copy carries only in-frame clones and drops some. This sample has about 150,000 clones, with about nine tenths found just once. The study, taken as a whole, reports: The study sampled repertoires only after the peak T cell response. White British people made up most donors, females outnumbered males, and clonal diversity was possibly underestimated. The reported proportion of spike-specific TCRs targeting unmutated variant regions was nearly half.

This clone was seen only once. What it binds is unknown. The material sequenced was peripheral blood, taken on day 0 of AZD1222 vaccination. The sequence derives from an adult in good health. The genes are TRBV15 and TRBJ2-2; no reliable D call. The chain's CDR3 is CATSRGRQLNTGELFF. CDR3 in DNA: TGTGCCACCAGCAGGGGAAGGCAGCTCAACACCGGGGAGCTGTTTTTT.